The rows below give T cell receptor beta chains drawn from one sample of a study of early T cells in non-severe SARS-CoV-2 infection. TCRdb used MiXCR to reprocess the 5' RACE reads, holding one entry per CDR3 protein. The sample shows some 59,000 distinct CDR3 sequences, around 8.5% of them seen only once. Sequenced material: whole blood. The receptors stem from an adult who was a healthcare worker with PCR-confirmed SARS-CoV-2 infection or an uninfected control (not recorded which). CDR3s include the opening cysteine and the closing phenylalanine or tryptophan.

v_call	cdr3_aa
TRBV5-4	CASSTSGGARNEQYF
TRBV6-5	CASRLDGRNEKLFF
TRBV21-1	CASSKARRLAGLETQYF
TRBV3-1	CASSQAATPWTAEAFF
TRBV10-2	CASNLQGMRQYF
TRBV6-6	CASRSSGNSYEQYF
TRBV5-1	CASSPLGTSNYEQYF
TRBV29-1	CGTSGSGNTEAFF
TRBV29-1	CSVWTGLITDTQYF
TRBV12-5	CASGLGTYYTGELFF
TRBV20-1	CSAPRNTEAFF
TRBV5-1	CASSPRATSGTDTQYF
TRBV7-8	CASSPFLGTGTGYTF
TRBV7-7	CASSLGGALDNEQFF
TRBV29-1	CSTRDLLGTDTQYF
TRBV7-3	CASSLTGPSDNEQFF
TRBV7-2	CASSLGSTGGGNTIYF
TRBV6-1	CASTEGGIVTEAFF
TRBV19	CASSSGGHRADRTEAFF
TRBV12-3/TRBV12-4	CASMGGSASSYEQYF
TRBV5-5	CASSPGQLYNEQFF
TRBV29-1	CSYISNYGYTF
TRBV20-1	CSARRGANRNTEAFF
TRBV5-5	CASTVMGGTSYNEQFF
TRBV7-6	CASSLAGTTGNTIYF
TRBV3-1	CASSPTGEETQYF